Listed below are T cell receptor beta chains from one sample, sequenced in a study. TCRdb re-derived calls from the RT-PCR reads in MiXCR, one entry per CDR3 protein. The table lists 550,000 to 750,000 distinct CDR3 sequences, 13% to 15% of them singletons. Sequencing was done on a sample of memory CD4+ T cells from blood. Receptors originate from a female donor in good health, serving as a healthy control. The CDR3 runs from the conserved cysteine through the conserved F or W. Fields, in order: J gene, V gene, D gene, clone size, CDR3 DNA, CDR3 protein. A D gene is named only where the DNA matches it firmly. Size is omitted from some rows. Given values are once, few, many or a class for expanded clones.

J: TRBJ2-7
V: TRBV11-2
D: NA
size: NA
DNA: TGTGCCAGCAGCTCCGGGGCCCTGGGCTACGAGCAGTACTTC
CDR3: CASSSGALGYEQYF

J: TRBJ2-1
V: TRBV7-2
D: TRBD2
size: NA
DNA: TGTGCCAGCAGCTTAGCGGGACCCAGGACTAGCGATATAGTACATGAGCAGTTCTTC
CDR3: CASSLAGPRTSDIVHEQFF

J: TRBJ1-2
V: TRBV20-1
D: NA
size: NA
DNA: TGCAGTGCAACCGACGGATTCGCCACCCTCTATGGCTACACCTTC
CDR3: CSATDGFATLYGYTF

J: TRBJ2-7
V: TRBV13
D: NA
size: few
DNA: TGTGCCAGCAGCTTCCGGACTCTATCCTACGAGCAGTACTTC
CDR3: CASSFRTLSYEQYF

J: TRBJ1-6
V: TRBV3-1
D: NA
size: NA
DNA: TGTGCCAGCAGCCCAACGAATTCACCCCTCCACTTT
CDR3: CASSPTNSPLHF

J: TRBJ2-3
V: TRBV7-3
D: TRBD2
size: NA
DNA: TGTGCCAGCAGCTTATATCACGGGAGGGCCTGGGATACGCAGTATTTT
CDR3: CASSLYHGRAWDTQYF

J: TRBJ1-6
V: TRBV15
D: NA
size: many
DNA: TGTGCCACCAGCAGAGATCGGTCACCCCTCCACTTT
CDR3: CATSRDRSPLHF

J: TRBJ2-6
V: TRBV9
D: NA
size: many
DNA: TGTGCCAGCAGCGTAGAGACAGCTGGGGCCAACGTCCTGACTTTC
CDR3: CASSVETAGANVLTF

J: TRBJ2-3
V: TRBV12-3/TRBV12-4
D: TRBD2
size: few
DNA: TGTGCCAGCAGTTTCGCGGGAGGCACAGATACGCAGTATTTT
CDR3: CASSFAGGTDTQYF

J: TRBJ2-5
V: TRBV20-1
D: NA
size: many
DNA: TGCAGTGCTAGTAACCCCATGGAGGAGACCCAGTACTTC
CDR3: CSASNPMEETQYF

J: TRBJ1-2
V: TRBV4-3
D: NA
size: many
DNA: TGCGCCAGCAGCCAAGAAGTATCCAGGGGCTACACCTTC
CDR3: CASSQEVSRGYTF

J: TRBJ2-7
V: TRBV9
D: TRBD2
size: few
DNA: TGTGCCAGCAGCCGGGGACTAGCGGAGCCCTACGAGCAGTACTTC
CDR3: CASSRGLAEPYEQYF

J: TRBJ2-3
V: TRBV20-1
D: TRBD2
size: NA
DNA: TGCAGTGCTAGAGATGAATGGCGGGAGAGATCCAGGGATACGCAGTATTTT
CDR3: CSARDEWRERSRDTQYF

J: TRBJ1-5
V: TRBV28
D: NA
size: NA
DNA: TGTGCCAGCAGTTTAGGATTTACGGGGGATCAGCCCCAGCATTTT
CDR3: CASSLGFTGDQPQHF

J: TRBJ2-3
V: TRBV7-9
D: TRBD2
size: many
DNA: TGTGCCAGCAGCTCGGGACTAGCGGGGGATACGCAGTATTTT
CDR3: CASSSGLAGDTQYF

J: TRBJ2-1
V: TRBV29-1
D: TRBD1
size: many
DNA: TGCAGCGTCTCCCGTCCCGGGACAGGGGATAATGAGCAGTTCTTC
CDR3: CSVSRPGTGDNEQFF

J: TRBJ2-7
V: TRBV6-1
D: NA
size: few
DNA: TGTGCCAGAGGGGGGTGGGACGAGCAGTACTTC
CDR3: CARGGWDEQYF

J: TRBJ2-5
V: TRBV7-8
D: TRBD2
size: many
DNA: TGTGCCAGCAGCCCGGGACTAGCGGGGTTAGGGGAGACCCAGTACTTC
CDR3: CASSPGLAGLGETQYF

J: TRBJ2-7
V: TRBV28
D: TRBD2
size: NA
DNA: TGTGCCAGCCTTAGCGGGAGCTCCTACGAGCAGTACTTC
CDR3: CASLSGSSYEQYF

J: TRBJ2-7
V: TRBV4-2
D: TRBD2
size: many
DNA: TGTGCCAGCAGCCATACTAGCGGGATCTACTCCTACGAGCAGTACTTC
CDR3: CASSHTSGIYSYEQYF

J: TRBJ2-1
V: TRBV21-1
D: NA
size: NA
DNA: TGTGCCAGCAGCTCTACCCTAGGACAGGGGGTTGTGGATGAGCAGTTCTTC
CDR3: CASSSTLGQGVVDEQFF

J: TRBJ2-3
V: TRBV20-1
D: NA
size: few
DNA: TGCAGTGCTAGCGGGGGCGGGAGAAAGTTCACAGATACGCAGTATTTT
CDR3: CSASGGGRKFTDTQYF

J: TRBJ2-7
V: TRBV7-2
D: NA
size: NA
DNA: TGTGCCAGCAGCTTAGTTTTATTGGACTACGAGCAGTACTTC
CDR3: CASSLVLLDYEQYF

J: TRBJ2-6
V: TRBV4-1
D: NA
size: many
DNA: TGCGCCAGCAGCCAAAGGGAATCTGGGGCCAACGTCCTGACTTTC
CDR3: CASSQRESGANVLTF

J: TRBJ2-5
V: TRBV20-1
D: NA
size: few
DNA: TGCAGTGCCTCCGGGGGTAGCGTGGGAGAGACCCAGTACTTC
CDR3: CSASGGSVGETQYF

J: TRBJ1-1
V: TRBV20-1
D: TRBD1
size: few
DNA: TGCAGTGCTAGAGATTGGGTTGACAGGGGGGCAGACACTGAAGCTTTCTTT
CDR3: CSARDWVDRGADTEAFF

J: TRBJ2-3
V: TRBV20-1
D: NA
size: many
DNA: TGCAGTGCTAAACAGGGCGACGCGACAGATACGCAGTATTTT
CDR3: CSAKQGDATDTQYF

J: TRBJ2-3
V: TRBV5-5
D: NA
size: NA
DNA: TGTGCCAGCAGCTTGGCGTTGGTTTTAGATACGCAGTATTTT
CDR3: CASSLALVLDTQYF

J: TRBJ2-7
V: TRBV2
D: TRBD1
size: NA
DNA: TGTGCCAGCAGCGAACAAAGCCGGGACAGCACCTACGAGCAGTACTTC
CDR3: CASSEQSRDSTYEQYF

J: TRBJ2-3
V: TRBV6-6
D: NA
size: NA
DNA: TGTGCCAGCAGTGACCCCGGGAACCCGAGCACAGATACGCAGTATTTT
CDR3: CASSDPGNPSTDTQYF

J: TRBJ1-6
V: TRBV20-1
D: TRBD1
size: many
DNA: TGCAGTGCTAGAGATCCGACCACAGGGGTTCGCAATTCACCCCTCCACTTT
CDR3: CSARDPTTGVRNSPLHF

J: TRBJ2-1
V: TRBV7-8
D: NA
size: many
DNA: TGTGCCAGCAGCGTGCACTCGGACAAGGAGTTCTTC
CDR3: CASSVHSDKEFF

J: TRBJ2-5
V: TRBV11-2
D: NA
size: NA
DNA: TGTGCCAGCAGCCCGAGGGCCGGTCCGTGGGAGACCCAGTACTTC
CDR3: CASSPRAGPWETQYF

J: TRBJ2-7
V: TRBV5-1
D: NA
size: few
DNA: TGCGCCAGCAGCTTGTCCTTCAACTACGAGCAGTACTTC
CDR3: CASSLSFNYEQYF

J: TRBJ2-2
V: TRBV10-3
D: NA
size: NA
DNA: TGTGCCATCGGACCTCTCGCAGCCCCGAACACCGGGGAGCTGTTTTTT
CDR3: CAIGPLAAPNTGELFF

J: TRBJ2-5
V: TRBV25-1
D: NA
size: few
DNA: TGTGCCAGCAGTGGATCGGTCAGCCAAGAGACCCAGTACTTC
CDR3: CASSGSVSQETQYF

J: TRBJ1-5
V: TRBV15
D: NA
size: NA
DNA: TGTGCCACCAGCTCAGATGGAGTTCAGCCCCAGCATTTT
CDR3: CATSSDGVQPQHF

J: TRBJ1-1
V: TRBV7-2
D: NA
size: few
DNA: TGTGCCAGCAGCGAGCGGATCGAAGCTTTCTTT
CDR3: CASSERIEAFF

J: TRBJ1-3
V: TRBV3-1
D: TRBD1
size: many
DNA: TGTGCCAGCAGCCAAGGGACAGGGCCTGGAAACACCATATATTTT
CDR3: CASSQGTGPGNTIYF

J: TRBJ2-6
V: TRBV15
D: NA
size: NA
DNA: TGTGCCACCAGCTTAGACAGAAGGTCTGGGGCCAACGTCCTGACTTTC
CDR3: CATSLDRRSGANVLTF

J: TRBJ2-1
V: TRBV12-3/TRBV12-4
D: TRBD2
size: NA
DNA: TGTGCCAGCAGTTACCGCCCCCTACTAGCGGGGGACTACAATGAGCAGTTCTTC
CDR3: CASSYRPLLAGDYNEQFF

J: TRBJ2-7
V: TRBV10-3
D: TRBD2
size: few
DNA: TGTGCCATCAGCCCAAGGACTAGCGGGAGGTACGAGCAGTACTTC
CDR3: CAISPRTSGRYEQYF

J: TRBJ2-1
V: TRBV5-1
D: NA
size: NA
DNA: TGCGCCAGCAGCGGAGGGAGTATCGGCACAGATACGCAGTTCTTC
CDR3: CASSGGSIGTDTQFF

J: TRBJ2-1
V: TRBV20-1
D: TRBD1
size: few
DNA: TGCAGTGCTTACAGGGGGGACTCCTACAATGAGCAGTTCTTC
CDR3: CSAYRGDSYNEQFF

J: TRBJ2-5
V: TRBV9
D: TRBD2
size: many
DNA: TGTGCCAGCAGCGCTAGCGGGAGCGAGACCCAGTACTTC
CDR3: CASSASGSETQYF

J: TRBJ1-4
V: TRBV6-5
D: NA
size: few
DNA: TGTGCCAGCAGTCAGGGATGGGCTAATGAAAAACTGTTTTTT
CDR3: CASSQGWANEKLFF

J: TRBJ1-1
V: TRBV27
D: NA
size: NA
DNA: TGTGCCAGCAGAGTAACAGGGAAGACTGAAGCTTTCTTT
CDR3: CASRVTGKTEAFF

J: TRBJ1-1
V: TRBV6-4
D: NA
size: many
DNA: TGTGCCAGCAGTGCTCAGGGGACGGGGAACACTGAAGCTTTCTTT
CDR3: CASSAQGTGNTEAFF

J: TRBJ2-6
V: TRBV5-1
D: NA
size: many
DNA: TGCGCCAGCAGCTCCGCGGCCTCTGGGGCCAACGTCCTGACTTTC
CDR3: CASSSAASGANVLTF

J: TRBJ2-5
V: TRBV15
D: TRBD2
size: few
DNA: TGTGCCACCGCGTTTGGAGCGGGAGGACCGCAAGAGACCCAGTACTTC
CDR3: CATAFGAGGPQETQYF

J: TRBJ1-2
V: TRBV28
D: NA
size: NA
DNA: TGTGCCAGCACCTCAGGGAACAACTATGGCTACACCTTC
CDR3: CASTSGNNYGYTF

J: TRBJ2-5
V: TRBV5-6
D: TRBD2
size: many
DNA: TGTGCCAGCAGCTCCACACTTTTGGGGCTAGCGGGAGAGACCCAGTACTTC
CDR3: CASSSTLLGLAGETQYF

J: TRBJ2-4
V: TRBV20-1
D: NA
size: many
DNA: TGCAGTGCTAGAGATAGTTTAAGGGTAGTCAAAAACATTCAGTACTTC
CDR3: CSARDSLRVVKNIQYF

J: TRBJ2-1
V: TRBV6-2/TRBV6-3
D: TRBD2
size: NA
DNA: TGTGCCAGCAGCCCCTTGGGACTACCCGATGAGCAGTTCTTC
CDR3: CASSPLGLPDEQFF

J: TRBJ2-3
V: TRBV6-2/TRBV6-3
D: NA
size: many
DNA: TGTGCCAGCAGTTACGACAGGTCCACAGATACGCAGTATTTT
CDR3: CASSYDRSTDTQYF

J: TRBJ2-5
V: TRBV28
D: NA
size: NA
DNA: TGTGCCAGCACAGGGCCGGAGACCCAGTACTTC
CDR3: CASTGPETQYF

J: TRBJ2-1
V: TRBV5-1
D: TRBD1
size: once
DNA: TGCGCCAGCAGCGTAGATGGTGGTCAGGGGGAGTTCTTC
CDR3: CASSVDGGQGEFF

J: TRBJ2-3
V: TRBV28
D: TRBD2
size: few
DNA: TGTGCCAGCAGTCTAGCGGAGTTGAACGCAGATACGCAGTATTTT
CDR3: CASSLAELNADTQYF

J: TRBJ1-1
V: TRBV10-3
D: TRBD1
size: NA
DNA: TGTGCCATCAGTGAGTCCACTCTAAGGACAGGGGGCAGGTGGGGCACTGAAGCTTTCTTT
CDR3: CAISESTLRTGGRWGTEAFF